Only one count was recorded for the clone carrying this T cell receptor (beta chain). The ends were cut back, 4 bases at V and 6 bases at J, with 13 bases in the middle. From germline, CDR1 is MGHDK and CDR2 SYGVNS. The CDR3 extends over 14 amino acids. The data were taken from a study of blood T cell repertoires in COVID-19. Background on the study: Samples of COVID-19 (acute and convalescent) were obtained from the United States, Italy and Spain. PBMCs, B-cell-depleted T cells, or T cells were the source of the cDNA or gDNA that made up the material.

In the original processing: Reference gene primer amplification gave estimated nucleated cell counts. Assay: immunoSEQ multiplex PCR; the TCRdb copy retains only in-frame clones and omits some. That table furnishes V, J and clone size, whereas the DNA furnished D and trimming. The repertoire holds approximately 51,000 clones, with roughly 84% as singletons. The receptor's source is a human donor in a cohort sampled during active COVID-19. The sequenced sample was peripheral blood. V and J are TRBV25-1 and TRBJ1-3, with a weak D call TRBD1 (5 bases). This CDR3 reads CASSAPGSENTIYF. The DNA for the CDR3 is TGTGCCAGCAGTGCCCCAGGGTCAGAAAACACCATATATTTT. The full variable domain, its missing parts supplied by reference TRBV25-1 and TRBJ1-3, is EADIYQTPRYLVIGTGKKITLECSQTMGHDKMYWYQQDPGMELHLIHYSYGVNSTEKGDLSSESTVSRIRTEHFPLTLESARPSHTSQYLCASSAPGSENTIYFGEGSWLTVV.